This T cell receptor (beta chain) derives from a study of blood T cell repertoires in COVID-19. Background on the study: T cells, B-cell-depleted T cells, or PBMCs supplied cDNA or gDNA.

The V gene's germline CDR1 is SGHTA and CDR2 FQGNSA. J gave up 0 bases and V 5 bases, and 11 bases lay outside the gene matches. The CDR3 is made up of 17 amino acids. The repertoire was sequenced with immunoSEQ multiplex PCR; TCRdb's copy has only in-frame clones and lacks some. Of under 200,000 clones in the sample, around 78% were seen once. The rearrangement uses TRBV7-2 and TRBJ1-1; 8 nucleotides match TRBD1. This TCR derives from a woman aged 50 to 60 who had recovered from COVID-19. Sequencing was performed on PBMCs or T cells enriched from blood (not recorded which). The CDR3 sequence is CASSPQGAGLLNTEAFF. The CDR3 nucleotides are TGTGCCAGCAGCCCGCAGGGGGCAGGTCTATTGAACACTGAAGCTTTCTTT. The variable domain in full, with the rest retrieved from reference TRBV7-2 and TRBJ1-1, is GAGVSQSPSNKVTEKGKDVELRCDPISGHTALYWYRQSLGQGLEFLIYFQGNSAPDKSGLPSDRFSAERTGGSVSTLTIQRTQQEDSAVYLCASSPQGAGLLNTEAFFGQGTRLTVV.